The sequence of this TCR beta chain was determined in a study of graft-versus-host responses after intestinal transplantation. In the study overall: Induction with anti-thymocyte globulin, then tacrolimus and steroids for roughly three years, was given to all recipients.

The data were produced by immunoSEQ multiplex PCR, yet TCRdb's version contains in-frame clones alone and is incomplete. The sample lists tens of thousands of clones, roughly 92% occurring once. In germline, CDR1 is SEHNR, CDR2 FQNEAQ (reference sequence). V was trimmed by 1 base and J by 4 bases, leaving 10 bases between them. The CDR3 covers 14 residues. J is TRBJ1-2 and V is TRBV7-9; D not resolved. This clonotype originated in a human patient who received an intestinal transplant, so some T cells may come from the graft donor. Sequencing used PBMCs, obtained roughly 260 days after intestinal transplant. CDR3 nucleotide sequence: TGTGCCAGCAGCTTAGGTACAGTTTCCTATGGCTACACCTTC. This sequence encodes CASSLGTVSYGYTF.